The sequence of this TCR beta chain was determined in a study of blood T cells in healthy people across ages. A sample-barcoded 5' primer and a J-beta primer mix were used in a second PCR of roughly 6 to 11 cycles. Each CDR3 protein gets one entry after TCRdb re-called the 5' RACE reads with MiXCR. The table includes about 1.4 million distinct CDR3 sequences, 45% to 70% detected once. The CDR3 extends over 14 amino acids. Looked up from germline, CDR1 is LGHNA and CDR2 is YSLEER. Trimming cost V 3 bases and J 4 bases, with 7 bases left between them. This clonotype was seen a few times. The sample comprised blood. The V and J genes are TRBV4-3 and TRBJ2-6; D gene ambiguous. The clonotype comes from a man aged 18-30 years in good health. CDR3 protein: CASSHRRGANVLTF. The DNA for the CDR3 is TGCGCCAGCAGCCATCGGCGGGGGGCCAACGTCCTGACTTTC.